This T cell receptor (beta chain) was observed in a study of T cell repertoires in cytomegalovirus infection. This clonotype is medium-sized within its sample. The CDR3 spans 15 residues. V lost 2 bases, J lost 0 bases, and 11 bases lay in between. The germline gives CDR1 SGHVS, CDR2 FQNEAQ. A single record per CDR3 protein comes from TCRdb applying MiXCR to the reads. The table lists 150,000 or so distinct CDR3 sequences, over 15% of them singletons. The source of this sequence is a human donor in good health (CMV status not recorded). Some clones in this sample may be carry-over from other donors' samples. Sample: CD8+ T cells from PBMCs. This chain links TRBV7-8 with TRBJ2-7, with D possibly matching TRBD2 (6 bases). The CDR3 reads CASSLSGGSSYEQYF. The CDR3 DNA reads as TGTGCCAGCAGCTTAAGTGGGGGGAGCTCCTACGAGCAGTACTTC.